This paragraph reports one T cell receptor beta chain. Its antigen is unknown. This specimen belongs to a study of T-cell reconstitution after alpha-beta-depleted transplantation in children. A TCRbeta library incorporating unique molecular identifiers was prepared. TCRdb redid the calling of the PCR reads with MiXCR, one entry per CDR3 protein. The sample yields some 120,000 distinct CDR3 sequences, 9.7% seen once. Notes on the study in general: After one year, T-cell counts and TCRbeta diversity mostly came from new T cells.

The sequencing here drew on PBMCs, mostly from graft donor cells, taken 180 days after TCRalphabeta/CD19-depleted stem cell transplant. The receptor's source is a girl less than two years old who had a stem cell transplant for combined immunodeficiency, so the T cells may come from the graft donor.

CDR3 nucleotide sequence: TGTGCCAGCAGCTCCTTGTATGGGACAGGGAGGAATGAGCAGTTCTTC. Translated, it gives CASSSLYGTGRNEQFF. The genes are TRBV7-2 and TRBJ2-1; 9 positions agree with TRBD1. Per the germline V gene, CDR1 is SGHTA and CDR2 is FQGNSA. The V gene end was trimmed by 4 bases and the J gene end by 7 bases; junction bases not matched to a gene: 11. This CDR3 spans 16 amino acids. Looking up the rest from reference TRBV7-2 and TRBJ2-1 gives the full variable domain: GAGVSQSPSNKVTEKGKDVELRCDPISGHTALYWYRQSLGQGLEFLIYFQGNSAPDKSGLPSDRFSAERTGGSVSTLTIQRTQQEDSAVYLCASSSLYGTGRNEQFFGPGTRLTVL.